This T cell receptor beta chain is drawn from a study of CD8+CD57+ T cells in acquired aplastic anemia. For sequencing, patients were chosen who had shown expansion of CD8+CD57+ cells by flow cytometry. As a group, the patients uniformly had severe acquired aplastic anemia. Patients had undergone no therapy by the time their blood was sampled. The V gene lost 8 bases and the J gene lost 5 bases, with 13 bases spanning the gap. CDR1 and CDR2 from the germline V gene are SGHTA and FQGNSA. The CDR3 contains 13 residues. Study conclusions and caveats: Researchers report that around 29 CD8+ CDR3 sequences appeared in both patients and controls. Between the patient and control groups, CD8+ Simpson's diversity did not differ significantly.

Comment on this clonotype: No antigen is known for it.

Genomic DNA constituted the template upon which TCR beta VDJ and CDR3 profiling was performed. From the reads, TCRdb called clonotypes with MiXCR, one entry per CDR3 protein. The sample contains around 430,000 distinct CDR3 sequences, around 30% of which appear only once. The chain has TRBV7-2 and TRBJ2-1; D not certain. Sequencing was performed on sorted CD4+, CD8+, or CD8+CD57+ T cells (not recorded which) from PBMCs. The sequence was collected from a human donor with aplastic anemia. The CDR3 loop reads CASSPLSNNEQFF. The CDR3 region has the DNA TGTGCCAGCTCACCCCTATCGAACAATGAGCAGTTCTTC.